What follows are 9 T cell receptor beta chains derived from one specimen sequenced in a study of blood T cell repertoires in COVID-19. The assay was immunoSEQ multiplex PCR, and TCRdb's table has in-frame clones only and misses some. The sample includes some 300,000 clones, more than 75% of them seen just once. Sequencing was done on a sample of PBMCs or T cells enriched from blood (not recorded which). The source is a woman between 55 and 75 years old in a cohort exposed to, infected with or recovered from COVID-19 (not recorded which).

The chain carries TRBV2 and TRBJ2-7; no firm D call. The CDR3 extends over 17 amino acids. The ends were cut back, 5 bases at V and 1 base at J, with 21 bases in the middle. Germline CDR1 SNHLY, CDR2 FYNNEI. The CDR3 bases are TGTGCCAGCAGTCCCCTGGTCGTTCCGACACCTTCCTACGAGCAGTACTTC. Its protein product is CASSPLVVPTPSYEQYF.

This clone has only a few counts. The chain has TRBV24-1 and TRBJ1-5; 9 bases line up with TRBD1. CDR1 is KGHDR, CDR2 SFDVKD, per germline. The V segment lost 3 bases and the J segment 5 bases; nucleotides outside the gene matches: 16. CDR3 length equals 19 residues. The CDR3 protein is CATSDADRGSGGVYQPQHF. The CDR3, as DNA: TGTGCCACCAGTGATGCGGACAGGGGATCGGGGGGTGTTTATCAGCCCCAGCATTTT.

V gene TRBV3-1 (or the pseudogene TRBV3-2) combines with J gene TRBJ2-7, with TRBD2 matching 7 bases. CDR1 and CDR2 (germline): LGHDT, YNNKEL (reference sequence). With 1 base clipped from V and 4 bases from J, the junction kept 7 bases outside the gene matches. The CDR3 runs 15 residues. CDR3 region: CASSQVASGRYEQYF. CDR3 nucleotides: TGTGCCAGCAGCCAAGTGGCTAGCGGACGATACGAGCAGTACTTC.

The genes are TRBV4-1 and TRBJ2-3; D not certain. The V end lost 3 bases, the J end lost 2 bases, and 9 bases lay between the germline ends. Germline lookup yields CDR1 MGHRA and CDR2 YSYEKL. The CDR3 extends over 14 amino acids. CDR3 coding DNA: TGCGCCAGCAGCCATCCACAAGACACAGATACGCAGTATTTT. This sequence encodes CASSHPQDTDTQYF.

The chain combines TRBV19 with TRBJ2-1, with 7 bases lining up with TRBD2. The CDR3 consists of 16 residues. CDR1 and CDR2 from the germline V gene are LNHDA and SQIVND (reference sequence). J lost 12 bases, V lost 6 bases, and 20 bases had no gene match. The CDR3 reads CASSPGLWAGDRGQFF. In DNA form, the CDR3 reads TGTGCCAGTAGCCCGGGTTTGTGGGCGGGAGATAGGGGGCAGTTCTTC.

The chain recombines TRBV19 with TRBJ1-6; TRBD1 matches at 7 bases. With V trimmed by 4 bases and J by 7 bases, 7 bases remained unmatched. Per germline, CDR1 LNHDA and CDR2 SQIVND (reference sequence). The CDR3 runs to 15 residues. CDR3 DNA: TGTGCCAGTAGTACCCCCGGGACAGCAAATTCACCCCTCCACTTT. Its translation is CASSTPGTANSPLHF.

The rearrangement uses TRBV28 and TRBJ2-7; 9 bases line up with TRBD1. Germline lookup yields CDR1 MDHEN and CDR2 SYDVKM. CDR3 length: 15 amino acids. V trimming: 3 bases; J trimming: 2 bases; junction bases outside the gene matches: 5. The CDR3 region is CASSLYGTGTYEQYF. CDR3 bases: TGTGCCAGCAGTTTGTACGGGACAGGGACCTACGAGCAGTACTTC.

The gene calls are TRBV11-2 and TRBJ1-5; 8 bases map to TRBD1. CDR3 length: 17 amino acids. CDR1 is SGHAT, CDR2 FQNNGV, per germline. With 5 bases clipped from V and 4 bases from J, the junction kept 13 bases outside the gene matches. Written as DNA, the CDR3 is TGTGCCAGCAGCCCTTACGGGGGTACAGGGGGGAATCAGCCCCAGCATTTT. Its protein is CASSPYGGTGGNQPQHF.

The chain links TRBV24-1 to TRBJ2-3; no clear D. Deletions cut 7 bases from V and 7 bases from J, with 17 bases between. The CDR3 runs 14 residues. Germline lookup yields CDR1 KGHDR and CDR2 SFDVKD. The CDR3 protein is CATSPTPTVNTQYF. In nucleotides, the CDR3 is TGTGCCACCAGCCCCACCCCTACCGTTAATACGCAGTATTTT.